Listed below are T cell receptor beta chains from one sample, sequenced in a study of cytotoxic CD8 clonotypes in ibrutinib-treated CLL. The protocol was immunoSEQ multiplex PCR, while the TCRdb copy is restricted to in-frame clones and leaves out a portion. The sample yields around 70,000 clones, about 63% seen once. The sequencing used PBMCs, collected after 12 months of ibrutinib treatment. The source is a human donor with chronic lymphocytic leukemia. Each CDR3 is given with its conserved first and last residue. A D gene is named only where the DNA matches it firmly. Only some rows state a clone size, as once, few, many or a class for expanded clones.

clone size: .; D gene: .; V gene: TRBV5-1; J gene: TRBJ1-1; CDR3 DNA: TGCGCCAGCAGCTTGTTTGACACAAACACTGAAGCTTTCTTT; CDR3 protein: CASSLFDTNTEAFF
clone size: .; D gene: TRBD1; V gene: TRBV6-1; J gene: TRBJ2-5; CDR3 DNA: TGTGCCAGCAACCCAGGGGGCCCAGAGACCCAGTACTTC; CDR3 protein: CASNPGGPETQYF
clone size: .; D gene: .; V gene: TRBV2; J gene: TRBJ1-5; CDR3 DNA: TGTGCCAGCAGCCCCGTGAATAGCAATCAGCCCCAGCATTTT; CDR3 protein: CASSPVNSNQPQHF
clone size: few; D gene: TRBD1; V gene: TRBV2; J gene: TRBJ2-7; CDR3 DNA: TGTGCCAGCAGTGCCGACAGGGGGAGCTCCTACGAGCAGTACTTC; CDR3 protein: CASSADRGSSYEQYF
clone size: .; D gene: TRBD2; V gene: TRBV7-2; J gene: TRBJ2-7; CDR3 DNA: TGTGCCAGCAGCTTTAGCGGGGGGACAAGCTCCTACGAGCAGTACTTC; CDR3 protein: CASSFSGGTSSYEQYF
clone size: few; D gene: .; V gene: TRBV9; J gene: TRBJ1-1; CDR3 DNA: TGTGCCAGCAGCGTAGGATCCGGGAACACTGAAGCTTTCTTT; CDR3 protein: CASSVGSGNTEAFF
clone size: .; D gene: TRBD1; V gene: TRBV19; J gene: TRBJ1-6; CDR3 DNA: TGTGCCAGTAGTTCGCGGGGACAGCTGTCAGTTCACAATTCACCCCTCCACTTT; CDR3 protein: CASSSRGQLSVHNSPLHF
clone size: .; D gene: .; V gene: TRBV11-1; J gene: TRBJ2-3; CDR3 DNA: TGTGCCAGCAGTTACCATGGAGATACGCAGTATTTT; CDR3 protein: CASSYHGDTQYF
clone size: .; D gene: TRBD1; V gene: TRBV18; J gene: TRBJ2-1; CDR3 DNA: TGTGCCAGCTCACCACTCCCAGGGGGCGCCTACAATGAGCAGTTCTTC; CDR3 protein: CASSPLPGGAYNEQFF
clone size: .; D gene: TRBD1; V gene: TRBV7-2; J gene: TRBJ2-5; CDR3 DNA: TGTGCCAGCAGCTCCAGGGACAGGGAGACCCAGTACTTC; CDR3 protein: CASSSRDRETQYF
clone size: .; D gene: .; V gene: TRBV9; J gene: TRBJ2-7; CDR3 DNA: TGTGCCAGCAGCGTAGCATCTGAGGCAAGGCAGTACTTC; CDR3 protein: CASSVASEARQYF
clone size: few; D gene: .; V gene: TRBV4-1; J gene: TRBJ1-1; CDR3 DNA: TGCGCCAGCAGCCAAGAGGGGGGGAAGAACACTGAAGCTTTCTTT; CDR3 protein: CASSQEGGKNTEAFF
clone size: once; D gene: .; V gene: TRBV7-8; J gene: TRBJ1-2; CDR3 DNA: TGTGCCAGCAGCAAAAAAGACTCAGCTTATGGCTACACCTTC; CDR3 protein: CASSKKDSAYGYTF
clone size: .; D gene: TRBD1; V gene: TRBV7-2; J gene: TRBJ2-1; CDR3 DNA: TGTGCCAGCAGCCGAGGAGGACAGGGCGGTGAGCAGTTCTTC; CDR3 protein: CASSRGGQGGEQFF
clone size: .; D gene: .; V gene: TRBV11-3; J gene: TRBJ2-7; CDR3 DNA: TGTGCCAGCAGCTTGGAGGGTATGGGCCACGAGCAGTACTTC; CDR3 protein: CASSLEGMGHEQYF
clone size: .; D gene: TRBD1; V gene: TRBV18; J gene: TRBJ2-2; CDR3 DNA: TGTGCCAGCTCACCGGACAGGGTGCGGACCGGGGAGCTGTTTTTT; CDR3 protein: CASSPDRVRTGELFF
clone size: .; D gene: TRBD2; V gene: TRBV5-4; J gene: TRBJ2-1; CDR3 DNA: TGTGCCAGCAGCTTGGTGGCGGGGGGCTACAATGAGCAGTTCTTC; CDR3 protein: CASSLVAGGYNEQFF
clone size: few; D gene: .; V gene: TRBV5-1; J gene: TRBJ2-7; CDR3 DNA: TGCGCCAGCAGCGCATTTGGATCCTACGAGCAGTACTTC; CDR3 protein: CASSAFGSYEQYF
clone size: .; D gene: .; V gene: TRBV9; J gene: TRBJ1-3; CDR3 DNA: TGTGCCAGCAGCGCCGATGTGGGGGTCTTCTCTGGAAACACCATATATTTT; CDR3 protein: CASSADVGVFSGNTIYF
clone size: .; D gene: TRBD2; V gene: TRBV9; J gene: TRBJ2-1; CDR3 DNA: TGTGCCAGCAGCACTAGCGGGGGGGACAATGAGCAGTTCTTC; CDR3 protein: CASSTSGGDNEQFF
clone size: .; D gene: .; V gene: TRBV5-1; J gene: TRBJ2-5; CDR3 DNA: TGCGCCAGCAGCCGGGACAACTCGGAGACCCAGTACTTC; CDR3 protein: CASSRDNSETQYF
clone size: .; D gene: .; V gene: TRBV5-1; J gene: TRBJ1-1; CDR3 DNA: TGCGCCAGCAGCTTCACAGGGCTAGGCACTGAAGCTTTCTTT; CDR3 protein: CASSFTGLGTEAFF